This T cell receptor beta chain was identified during a study of shared clonotypes between healthy human individuals. Study-level information: Each donor's CD4 naive and CD4 memory cells filled three plates apiece, CD8 naive two, and CD8 memory one.

Trimming pared 4 bases from V and 0 bases from J, leaving 14 bases between. The V gene's germline CDR1 is SGHRS and CDR2 YFSETQ. CDR3 length equals 15 residues. Some clones are missing from TCRdb's copy, which holds only in-frame ones; the method was immunoSEQ multiplex PCR. The sample records around 2.5 million clones, 90% to 95% being singletons. This sequence originates from a man between 18 and 35 years old in good health. Some clones in this sample may be carry-over from other donors' samples. V and J are TRBV5-1 and TRBJ2-7; D uncertain. The sequenced material came from naive CD4+ T cells from PBMCs. Subset indicated: CD45RA+ positively selected. CDR3 sequence (DNA): TGCGCCAGCAGCCTGGCGTCGCCCAGCTCCTACGAGCAGTACTTC. As protein: CASSLASPSSYEQYF.